This TCR beta chain comes out of a study of cytomegalovirus exposure and HLA in healthy donors. CDR1 and CDR2 from the germline V gene are SEHNR and FQNEAQ (reference sequence). CDR3 size: 15 residues. On this clone: Antigen unknown. At one of its ends the junction is not consistent with the germline gene, which may arise from a read error.

PCR involved 60 Vbeta and 13 Jbeta primers. Clones were sequenced by immunoSEQ multiplex PCR, and TCRdb holds only the in-frame ones, with some missing. In the table there are over 85,000 clones, around 80% of which are singletons. The study's findings and limits: TCR association rates varied by HLA locus in a later analysis, with DRB1 highest and HLA-C lowest.

The rearrangement uses TRBV7-9 and TRBJ2-7; 10 nucleotides match TRBD2. What was sequenced was PBMCs. The TCR sequence derives from a man aged 40-49 years in good health and CMV-seropositive. As DNA, the CDR3 is TGTGCCAGCAGCTTAGGACCGAATAGCGGGAGGTACCTCAACTTC. This gives the protein CASSLGPNSGRYLNF.